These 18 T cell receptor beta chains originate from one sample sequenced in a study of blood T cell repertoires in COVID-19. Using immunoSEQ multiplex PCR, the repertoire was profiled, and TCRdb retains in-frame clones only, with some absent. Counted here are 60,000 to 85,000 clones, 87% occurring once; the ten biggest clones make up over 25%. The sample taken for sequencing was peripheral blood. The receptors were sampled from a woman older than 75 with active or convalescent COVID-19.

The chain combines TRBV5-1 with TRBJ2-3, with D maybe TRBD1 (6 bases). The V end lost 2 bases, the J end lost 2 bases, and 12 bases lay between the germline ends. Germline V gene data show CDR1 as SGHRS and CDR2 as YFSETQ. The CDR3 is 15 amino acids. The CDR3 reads CASSFGGQSTDTQYF. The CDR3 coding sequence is TGCGCCAGCAGCTTCGGAGGACAGTCCACAGATACGCAGTATTTT.

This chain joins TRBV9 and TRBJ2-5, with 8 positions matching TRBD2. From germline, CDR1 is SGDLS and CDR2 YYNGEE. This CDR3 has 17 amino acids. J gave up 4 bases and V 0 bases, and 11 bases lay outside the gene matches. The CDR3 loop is CASSVATGRGPGETQYF. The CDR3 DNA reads TGTGCCAGCAGCGTAGCTACCGGGAGGGGACCGGGAGAGACCCAGTACTTC.

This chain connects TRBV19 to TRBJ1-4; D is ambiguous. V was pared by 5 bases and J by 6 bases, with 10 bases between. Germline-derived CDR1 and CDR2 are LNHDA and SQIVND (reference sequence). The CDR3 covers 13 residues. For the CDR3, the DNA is TGTGCCAGTAGTCTCGCGGGATATGAAAAACTGTTTTTT. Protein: CASSLAGYEKLFF.

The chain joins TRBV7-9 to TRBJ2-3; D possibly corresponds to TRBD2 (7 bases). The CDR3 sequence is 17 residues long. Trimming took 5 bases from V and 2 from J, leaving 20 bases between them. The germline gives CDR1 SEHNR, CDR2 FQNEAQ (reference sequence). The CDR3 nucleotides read TGTGCCAGCAGCCCAACGGGGGGCGCGGGGTCCACAGATACGCAGTATTTT. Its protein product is CASSPTGGAGSTDTQYF.

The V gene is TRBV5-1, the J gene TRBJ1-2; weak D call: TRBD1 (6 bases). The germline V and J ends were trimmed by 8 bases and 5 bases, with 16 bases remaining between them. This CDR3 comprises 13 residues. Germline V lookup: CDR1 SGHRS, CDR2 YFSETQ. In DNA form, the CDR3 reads TGCGCCAGTCGTAGCGGGACAAATTATGGCTACACCTTC. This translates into CASRSGTNYGYTF.

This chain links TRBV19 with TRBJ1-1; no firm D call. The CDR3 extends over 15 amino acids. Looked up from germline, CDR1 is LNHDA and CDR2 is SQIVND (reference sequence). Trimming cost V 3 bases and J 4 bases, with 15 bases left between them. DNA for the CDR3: TGTGCCAGTAGTATTCAATACGTGGGCATCACTGAAGCTTTCTTT. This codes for CASSIQYVGITEAFF.

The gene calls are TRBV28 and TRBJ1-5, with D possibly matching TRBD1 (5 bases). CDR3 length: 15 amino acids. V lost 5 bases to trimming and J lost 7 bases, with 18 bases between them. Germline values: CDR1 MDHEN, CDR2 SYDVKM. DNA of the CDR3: TGTGCCAGCAGTATGGACTCGGGGGGTCGACAGCCCCAGCATTTT. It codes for CASSMDSGGRQPQHF.

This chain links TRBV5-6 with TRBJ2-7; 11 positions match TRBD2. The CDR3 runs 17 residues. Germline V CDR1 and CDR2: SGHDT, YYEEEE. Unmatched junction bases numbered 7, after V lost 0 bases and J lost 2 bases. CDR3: CASSLEGLAGGAYEQYF. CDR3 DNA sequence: TGTGCCAGCAGCTTGGAGGGGCTAGCGGGGGGAGCCTACGAGCAGTACTTC.

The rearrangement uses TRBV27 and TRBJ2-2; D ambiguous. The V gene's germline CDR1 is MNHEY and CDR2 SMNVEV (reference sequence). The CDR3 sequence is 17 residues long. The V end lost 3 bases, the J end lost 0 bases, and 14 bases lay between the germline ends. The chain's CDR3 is CASSFRSQPANTGELFF. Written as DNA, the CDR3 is TGTGCCAGCAGTTTTCGTAGCCAACCCGCGAACACCGGGGAGCTGTTTTTT.

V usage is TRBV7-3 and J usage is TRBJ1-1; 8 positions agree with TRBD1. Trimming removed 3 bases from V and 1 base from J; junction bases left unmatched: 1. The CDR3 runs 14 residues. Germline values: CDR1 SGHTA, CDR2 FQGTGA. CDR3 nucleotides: TGTGCCAGCAGCTTGGGGACAGGGAACACTGAAGCTTTCTTT. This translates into CASSLGTGNTEAFF. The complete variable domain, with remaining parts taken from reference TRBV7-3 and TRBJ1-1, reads GAGVSQTPSNKVTEKGKYVELRCDPISGHTALYWYRQSLGQGPEFLIYFQGTGAADDSGLPNDRFFAVRPEGSVSTLKIQRTERGDSAVYLCASSLGTGNTEAFFGQGTRLTVV.

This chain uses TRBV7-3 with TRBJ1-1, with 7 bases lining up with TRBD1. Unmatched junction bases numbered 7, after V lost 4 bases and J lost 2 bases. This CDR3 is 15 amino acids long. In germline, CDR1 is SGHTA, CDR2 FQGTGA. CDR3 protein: CASSYSGTANTEAFF. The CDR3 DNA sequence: TGTGCCAGCAGCTATTCCGGGACAGCCAACACTGAAGCTTTCTTT.

CDR3: CASSPSIQGAEIRVYGYTF. Written as DNA, the CDR3 is TGTGCCAGCAGCCCCAGCATACAGGGGGCAGAAATAAGGGTGTATGGCTACACCTTC. V and J are TRBV7-9 and TRBJ1-2; 9 bases are shared with TRBD1. This CDR3 comprises 19 residues. After removal of 5 bases from V and 5 bases from J, the junction contained 21 bases not matched to a gene. Germline CDR1 reads SEHNR; CDR2 reads FQNEAQ (reference sequence).

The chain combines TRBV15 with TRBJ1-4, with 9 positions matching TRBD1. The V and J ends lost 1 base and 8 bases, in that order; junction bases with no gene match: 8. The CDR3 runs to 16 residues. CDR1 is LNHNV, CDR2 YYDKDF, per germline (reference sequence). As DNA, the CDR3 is TGTGCCACCAGCAGAGTGGGCGGGACAGGGCCAGAAAAACTGTTTTTT. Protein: CATSRVGGTGPEKLFF.

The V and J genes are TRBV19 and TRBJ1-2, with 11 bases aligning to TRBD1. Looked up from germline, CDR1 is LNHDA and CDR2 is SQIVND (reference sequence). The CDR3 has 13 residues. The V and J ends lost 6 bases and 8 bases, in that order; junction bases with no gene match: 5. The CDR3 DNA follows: TGTGCCAGTAGCGCGGACAGGGGGCGCGGCTACACCTTC. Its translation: CASSADRGRGYTF.

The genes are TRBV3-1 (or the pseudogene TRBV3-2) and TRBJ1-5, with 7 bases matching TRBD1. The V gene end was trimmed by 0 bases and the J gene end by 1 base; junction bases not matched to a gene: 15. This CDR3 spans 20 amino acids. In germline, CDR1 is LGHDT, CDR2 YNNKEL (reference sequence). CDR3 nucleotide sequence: TGTGCCAGCAGCCAAGAAGGTTATGTTCGGGACAGTGTGAGCAATCAGCCCCAGCATTTT. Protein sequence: CASSQEGYVRDSVSNQPQHF.

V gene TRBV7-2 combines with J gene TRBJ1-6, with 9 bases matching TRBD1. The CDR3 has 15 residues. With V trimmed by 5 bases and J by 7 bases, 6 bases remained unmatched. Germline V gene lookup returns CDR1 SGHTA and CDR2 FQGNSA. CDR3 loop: CASSPLGTGNSPLHF. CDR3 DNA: TGTGCCAGCAGCCCCCTGGGGACAGGGAATTCACCCCTCCACTTT. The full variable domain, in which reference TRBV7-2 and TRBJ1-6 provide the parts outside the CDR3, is GAGVSQSPSNKVTEKGKDVELRCDPISGHTALYWYRQSLGQGLEFLIYFQGNSAPDKSGLPSDRFSAERTGGSVSTLTIQRTQQEDSAVYLCASSPLGTGNSPLHFGNGTRLTVT.

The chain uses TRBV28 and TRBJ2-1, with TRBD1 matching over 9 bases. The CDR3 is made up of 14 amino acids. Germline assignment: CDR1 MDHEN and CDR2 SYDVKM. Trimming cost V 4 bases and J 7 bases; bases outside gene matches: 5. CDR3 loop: CASSSGDRVNEQFF. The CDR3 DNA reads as TGTGCCAGCAGTTCTGGGGACAGGGTTAATGAGCAGTTCTTC.

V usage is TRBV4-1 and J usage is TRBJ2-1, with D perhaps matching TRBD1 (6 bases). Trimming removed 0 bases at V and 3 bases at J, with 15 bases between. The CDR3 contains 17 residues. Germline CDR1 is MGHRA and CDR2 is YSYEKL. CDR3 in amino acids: CASSQDLESGVYNEQFF. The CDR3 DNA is TGCGCCAGCAGCCAAGATTTGGAGTCAGGGGTCTACAATGAGCAGTTCTTC.